Shown below are 31 T cell receptor beta chains from a single sample sequenced in a study of sequential checkpoint blockade in melanoma. Treatment reported: randomized to nivolumab then ipilimumab (arm A) or the reverse (arm B). Here immunoSEQ multiplex PCR was the method, and the copy in TCRdb shows in-frame clones only, minus some. Among about 13,000 clones listed, around 80% were seen once. The specimen comprised CD8+ T cells sorted from blood (inferred from file names), sampled from a patient given nivolumab and ipilimumab in sequence. All receptors come from a human donor with melanoma.

This rearrangement joins TRBV5-6 to TRBJ1-1, with D possibly being TRBD1 (5 bases). CDR1 is SGHDT, CDR2 YYEEEE, per germline. The CDR3 contains 18 residues. Trimming took 6 bases from V and 4 from J, leaving 28 bases between them. CDR3 in amino acids: CASTPGPIRGPLSTEAFF. CDR3 coding DNA: TGTGCCAGCACCCCTGGTCCCATAAGGGGCCCCTTGAGCACTGAAGCTTTCTTT.

The chain uses TRBV28 and TRBJ2-7, with D perhaps TRBD1 (5 bases). Trimming pared 6 bases from V and 2 bases from J, leaving 14 bases between. The germline V gene has CDR1 MDHEN and CDR2 SYDVKM. There are 14 residues in the CDR3. CDR3 nucleotides: TGTGCCAGCAGATCCAGGGCCCGTCCCTACGAGCAGTACTTC. It is translated as CASRSRARPYEQYF.

In DNA, the CDR3 is TGTGCCAGCAGTCCCGGGACAGGGTTCTACGAGCAGTACTTC. This codes for CASSPGTGFYEQYF. V gene TRBV6-5 combines with J gene TRBJ2-7; 9 bases map to TRBD1. J gave up 3 bases and V 5 bases, and 5 bases lay outside the gene matches. From germline, CDR1 is MNHEY and CDR2 SVGAGI. This CDR3 has 14 amino acids.

The chain uses TRBV7-6 and TRBJ2-7; 8 bases are a match to TRBD1. After removal of 5 bases from V and 6 bases from J, the junction contained 6 bases not matched to a gene. Germline assignment: CDR1 SGHVS and CDR2 FNYEAQ. The length of the CDR3 is 13 residues. The CDR3 region is CASSPTGAVEQYF. CDR3 in DNA: TGTGCCAGCAGCCCGACAGGGGCGGTCGAGCAGTACTTC.

The rearrangement links TRBV7-3 to TRBJ2-7; 7 nucleotides agree with TRBD1. The V gene end was trimmed by 0 bases and the J gene end by 6 bases; junction bases not matched to a gene: 8. Looked up from germline, CDR1 is SGHTA and CDR2 is FQGTGA. The CDR3 loop spans 15 amino acids. The CDR3 nucleotides read TGTGCCAGCAGCTTAACAGGGGGCGCTGGTAGCGAGCAGTACTTC. This codes for CASSLTGGAGSEQYF.

This clone is medium-sized (0.01 to 0.1%) in the sample. The chain is built from TRBV19 and TRBJ2-7, with a tentative D call TRBD1 (6 bases). CDR3 size: 12 residues. Deletions cut 10 bases from V and 0 bases from J, with 10 bases between. The V gene's germline CDR1 is LNHDA and CDR2 SQIVND (reference sequence). CDR3 sequence (DNA): TGTGCCACCGCGACAGGCTCCTACGAGCAGTACTTC. Its protein is CATATGSYEQYF.

The chain has TRBV6-1 and TRBJ2-3; D is uncertain. The CDR3 contains 14 residues. Germline V gene lookup returns CDR1 MNHNS and CDR2 SASEGT. Trimming left V 4 bases short and J 0 bases short, with 8 bases between. The CDR3 DNA reads as TGTGCCAGCAGTGTTCAGGCTAGCACAGATACGCAGTATTTT. This encodes CASSVQASTDTQYF.

The rearrangement links TRBV7-3 to TRBJ2-3, with 8 bases lining up with TRBD2. The CDR3 is made up of 16 amino acids. The V segment lost 0 bases and the J segment 5 bases; nucleotides outside the gene matches: 7. Germline CDR1 reads SGHTA; CDR2 reads FQGTGA. The CDR3 sequence: CASSLTGGGRRDTQYF. The CDR3 nucleotides read TGTGCCAGCAGCTTAACTGGGGGCGGGAGGAGAGATACGCAGTATTTT.

The CDR3 sequence is CASSPTGLISNYGYTF. The CDR3, as DNA: TGTGCCAGCAGCCCGACAGGGTTAATATCTAACTATGGCTACACCTTC. The gene calls are TRBV7-3 and TRBJ1-2; 7 bases line up with TRBD1. CDR1 SGHTA and CDR2 FQGTGA come from the germline V gene. This CDR3 contains 16 residues. V lost 5 bases to trimming and J lost 0 bases; unmatched junction nucleotides: 9.

This clone counts as medium-sized. The chain combines TRBV19 with TRBJ1-5, with a tentative D call TRBD1 (6 bases). Germline V CDR1 and CDR2: LNHDA, SQIVND (reference sequence). This CDR3 contains 13 residues. Between the trimmed V and J ends, which lost 9 bases and 2 bases, there was a span of 11 bases. The DNA for the CDR3 is TGTGCCAGCCAACAGGGAGGCAATCAGCCCCAGCATTTT. It codes for CASQQGGNQPQHF.

The J gene is TRBJ1-5, the V gene TRBV27; 7 bases are a match to TRBD1. V gave up 5 bases and J gave up 0 bases; unmatched junction bases: 7. The germline V gene has CDR1 MNHEY and CDR2 SMNVEV (reference sequence). The CDR3 has 16 residues. This CDR3 is CASSPTGSYSNQPQHF. The CDR3 region has the DNA TGTGCCAGCAGTCCGACAGGGAGTTATAGCAATCAGCCCCAGCATTTT.

The CDR3 sequence is CASSPGTTRTPEAFF. CDR3 bases: TGTGCCAGCAGCCCCGGGACAACCAGGACTCCTGAAGCTTTCTTT. The J gene is TRBJ1-1, the V gene TRBV7-8, with D perhaps TRBD1 (6 bases). Between the trimmed V and J ends, which lost 5 bases and 6 bases, there was a span of 19 bases. Germline loops: CDR1 SGHVS, CDR2 FQNEAQ. The CDR3 contains 15 residues.

This chain uses TRBV5-1 with TRBJ2-2; TRBD1 agrees at 7 bases. After removal of 2 bases from V and 5 bases from J, the junction contained 6 bases not matched to a gene. Per germline, CDR1 SGHRS and CDR2 YFSETQ. This CDR3 contains 15 residues. The CDR3 protein is CASSFRQGGTGELFF. Here the CDR3 DNA reads TGCGCCAGCAGCTTCAGACAGGGTGGTACCGGGGAGCTGTTTTTT.

In its sample, this clone was seen once. A much more abundant neighbour one base away suggests this may be a read error. The V and J genes are TRBV5-6 and TRBJ2-7; TRBD1 matches 7 bases. The CDR3 contains 14 residues. V was clipped by 2 bases and J by 1 base; unmatched bases: 3. Germline V gene lookup returns CDR1 SGHDT and CDR2 YYEEEE. CDR3 nucleotides: TGTGCCAGCAGCTTCGGGGACAGTTCCTACGAGCAGTACTTC. Protein product: CASSFGDSSYEQYF.

This clone was seen just once. The V and J genes are TRBV28 and TRBJ2-2, with a tentative D call TRBD2 (5 bases). V shed 3 bases and J shed 3 bases, with 14 bases lying between them. Looked up from germline, CDR1 is MDHEN and CDR2 is SYDVKM. The CDR3 totals 16 residues. This chain's CDR3 is CASSFQLGLYTGELFF. The CDR3 DNA sequence: TGTGCCAGCAGTTTCCAACTAGGGTTGTACACCGGGGAGCTGTTTTTT.

V and J are TRBV7-8 and TRBJ1-2; 10 bases map to TRBD1. The germline V gene encodes CDR1 SGHVS and CDR2 FQNEAQ. With V trimmed by 5 bases and J by 8 bases, 14 bases remained unmatched. The length of the CDR3 is 16 residues. CDR3 protein: CASSPASRQGAGGYTF. DNA for the CDR3: TGTGCCAGCAGCCCCGCCTCCCGACAGGGGGCGGGAGGCTACACCTTC.

The chain combines TRBV6-1 with TRBJ2-7; D not certain. The germline V gene has CDR1 MNHNS and CDR2 SASEGT. The CDR3 spans 14 residues. V was clipped by 2 bases and J by 3 bases, with 11 bases between them. CDR3: CASSEWVGRYEQYF. The CDR3 nucleotides are TGTGCCAGCAGTGAATGGGTTGGGCGCTACGAGCAGTACTTC.

This sequence joins TRBV10-1 and TRBJ2-7; 9 nucleotides align to TRBD1. The germline CDR1 and CDR2 sequences are WNHNN and SYGVQD (reference sequence). The V and J ends lost 7 bases and 4 bases, in that order; junction bases with no gene match: 5. CDR3 length: 13 residues. The CDR3 DNA sequence: TGCGCCAGCAACCCGGGACAGGGTTACGAGCAGTACTTC. Translating it yields CASNPGQGYEQYF.

This rearrangement joins TRBV30 to TRBJ2-7; TRBD1 agrees at 8 bases. The J segment lost 2 bases and the V segment lost 0 bases, leaving 0 bases of the junction unmatched. Germline V gives CDR1 GTSNPN, CDR2 SVGIG (reference sequence). CDR3 length equals 13 residues. This CDR3 reads CAWSVDRAYEQYF. The CDR3 region has the DNA TGTGCCTGGAGTGTGGACAGGGCCTACGAGCAGTACTTC.

The V call is TRBV5-8, the J call TRBJ2-5; 12 bases fit TRBD1. CDR3 length: 15 residues. Germline values: CDR1 SGHTS, CDR2 YDEGEE. V lost 4 bases, J lost 5 bases, and 6 bases stayed unmatched. The CDR3 loop is CASSGGTGGYETQYF. The CDR3 DNA reads as TGTGCCAGCAGCGGAGGGACAGGGGGCTATGAGACCCAGTACTTC.

The V call is TRBV27, the J call TRBJ2-4, with 8 nucleotides matching TRBD2. V shed 0 bases and J 0 bases; nucleotides not matched to a gene: 10. CDR3 length equals 19 residues. Germline values: CDR1 MNHEY, CDR2 SMNVEV (reference sequence). The CDR3 sequence is CASSLSERGLPSAKNIQYF. The CDR3 region has the DNA TGTGCCAGCAGTTTATCGGAGCGGGGGCTCCCTTCAGCCAAAAACATTCAGTACTTC.

The chain has TRBV5-4 and TRBJ2-7; D gene uncertain. The length of the CDR3 is 13 residues. V was pared by 0 bases and J by 4 bases, with 8 bases between. Germline CDR1 is SGHNT and CDR2 is YYREEE (reference sequence). This CDR3 reads CASSLDRAYEQYF. The CDR3 nucleotides read TGTGCCAGCAGCTTGGACAGAGCTTACGAGCAGTACTTC.

The J gene is TRBJ2-1, the V gene TRBV27; D might be TRBD2 (5 bases). The CDR3 extends over 14 amino acids. Trimming left V 2 bases short and J 9 bases short, with 14 bases between. CDR1 MNHEY and CDR2 SMNVEV come from the germline V gene (reference sequence). The CDR3 protein is CASSLEGRSVEQFF. The CDR3 nucleotides are TGTGCCAGCAGTTTAGAGGGCAGATCCGTTGAGCAGTTCTTC.

This chain connects TRBV7-9 to TRBJ1-6; D not resolved. V was trimmed by 2 bases and J by 7 bases, leaving 3 bases between them. The length of the CDR3 is 12 residues. Germline CDR1 reads SEHNR; CDR2 reads FQNEAQ (reference sequence). CDR3 nucleotides: TGTGCCAGCAGCTTATTAAATTCACCCCTCCACTTT. It codes for CASSLLNSPLHF.

V gene TRBV7-2 combines with J gene TRBJ2-2; 12 nucleotides line up with TRBD2. The CDR3 is made up of 19 amino acids. Germline V gene data show CDR1 as SGHTA and CDR2 as FQGNSA. J lost 0 bases, V lost 3 bases, and 8 bases had no gene match. CDR3 in DNA: TGTGCCAGCAGCTTGGGTCTAGCGGGGGGGCCCCCGAACACCGGGGAGCTGTTTTTT. Residues: CASSLGLAGGPPNTGELFF.

The V call is TRBV12-5, the J call TRBJ2-3; D is undetermined. V was pared by 5 bases and J by 6 bases, with 9 bases between. CDR3 length: 12 amino acids. Germline CDR1 reads LGHNT; CDR2 reads FRNRAP. This CDR3 reads CASGPQSDTQYF. In nucleotides, the CDR3 is TGTGCTAGTGGTCCCCAATCCGATACGCAGTATTTT.

The V gene is TRBV2, the J gene TRBJ2-7; D is unclear. Trimming removed 4 bases at V and 0 bases at J, with 10 bases between. The CDR3 contains 14 residues. CDR1 and CDR2 from the germline V gene are SNHLY and FYNNEI. The CDR3 coding sequence is TGTGCCAGCAGTGGGCGACTTCACTCCTACGAGCAGTACTTC. Amino acid sequence: CASSGRLHSYEQYF.

The chain couples TRBV27 to TRBJ2-3; no clear D. The CDR3 totals 13 residues. Trimming took 8 bases from V and 1 from J, leaving 10 bases between them. Germline CDR1 is MNHEY and CDR2 is SMNVEV (reference sequence). The CDR3 sequence: CASHSLGTDTQYF. In nucleotides, the CDR3 is TGTGCCAGCCACTCCTTGGGCACAGATACGCAGTATTTT.

CDR3 in amino acids: CASSVDEVGYGYTF. The CDR3 nucleotides read TGTGCCAGCAGCGTAGATGAGGTGGGCTATGGCTACACCTTC. The chain is built from TRBV9 and TRBJ1-2; D unclear. CDR3 length: 14 residues. The germline CDR1 and CDR2 sequences are SGDLS and YYNGEE. Trimming took off 0 bases at V and 4 bases at J, with 10 bases between the two ends.

The rearrangement joins TRBV9 to TRBJ2-5, with D perhaps matching TRBD2 (6 bases). V was clipped by 4 bases and J by 5 bases, with 18 bases between them. The germline gives CDR1 SGDLS, CDR2 YYNGEE. The CDR3 spans 15 residues. The CDR3 DNA is TGTGCCAGCAGCTTTGGCGGGGCAGGAGGGGAGACCCAGTACTTC. This encodes CASSFGGAGGETQYF.

The chain links TRBV19 to TRBJ2-7; the D gene is possibly TRBD1 (5 bases). CDR1 is LNHDA, CDR2 SQIVND, per germline (reference sequence). Trimming stripped 5 bases from V and 1 base from J, with 18 bases between. This CDR3 is built from 16 residues. The CDR3 DNA is TGTGCCAGTAGTTTGGGGCTCCGGCGTCCTTCCTACGAGCAGTACTTC. This encodes CASSLGLRRPSYEQYF.